This T cell receptor (beta chain) stems from a study of vaccination and CD4 T cells after COVID-19 (dated by TCRdb to the early 2020s). Concerning the study at large: The convalescent cohort comprised six males and four females, including two Hispanic individuals, seven Caucasians, two Asians and one multiracial person. Participants got two doses of the Pfizer-BioNTech BNT162b2 vaccine (n=8) or two doses of the Moderna mRNA-1273 vaccine (n=2). In 10 COVID-19 convalescent patients and a handful of infection-naive healthy vaccine recipients, researchers compared the spike-specific CD4+ TCR repertoire from before mRNA vaccination with the repertoire from after. Post-COVID blood samples were collected from convalescent patients a median of approximately 100 days after diagnosis, with a range of about 30 to 161 days. Culture stimuli were overlapping spike peptide pools from SARS-CoV-2 and from the common cold coronaviruses HCoV-NL63, HCoV-OC43 and HCoV-229E. Post-vaccine blood samples were collected a median of about 11 weeks after the second vaccine dose, ranging from roughly 13 to 241 days. In control cultures, a CEFX viral epitope pool was used as positive control, an HIV-1 Nef peptide pool was used as negative control, or no peptide was added.

Concerning this clonotype: Its specific antigen is unknown. The record has no base qualities; no much larger clone is one base away.

The sample's treatment or condition, from its label and the paper: 10-day PBMC culture with coronavirus spike peptide pools or control peptides (ViraFEST assay). The ViraFEST assay, used in the study, expanded antigen-specific T cells with peptide pools and then identified the expanded clonotypes through TCR sequencing. Healthy vaccine recipients had no prior SARS-CoV-2 infection, confirmed by negative nucleocapsid antibody tests before and after vaccination. PBMCs were cultured at two million per well in IMDM supplemented with approximately 5.3% human AB serum and 9.5 to 10 IU/ml IL-2, with approximately 10 ug/ml peptide pools added. Half of the culture medium was replaced with fresh IL-2-containing medium on days 3 and 7. CD4+ T cells were isolated after roughly 9 days of culture through negative selection using the EasySep CD4+ T cell isolation kit. Ficoll-Paque Plus gradient centrifugation was used to isolate PBMCs from whole blood, and the isolated PBMCs were then either used fresh or cryopreserved at -140C. Triplicate wells were generally used for each culture condition.

Library preparation employed PCR. TCR sequencing of DNA from cultured CD4+ T cells used the Oncomine TCR Beta short-read assay at the Johns Hopkins FTIC core. The QIAamp micro DNA kit was used to extract genomic DNA from the cultured CD4+ T cells. Oncomine TCR Beta libraries from cultured CD4+ T cells were pooled with unique dual indexes and sequenced on an Illumina iSeq 100. In the paper's pipeline: Non-productive sequences were filtered out, and CDR3s that did not start with C, did not end with F or W, or were shorter than 7 amino acids were discarded. The MANAFEST web application identified antigen-specific clonotypes by comparing peptide-stimulated wells against reference wells and other culture wells. For a clone to be called positive, the clone needed an FDR below 0.05, an odds ratio above 5, and a productive frequency above 0.1% in at least two of three replicate wells. A clonotype was classed as cross-reactive if the clonotype showed significant expansion both in SARS-CoV-2 spike wells and in at least one common cold coronavirus spike condition. Similarity between CDR3 sequences was evaluated in R version 3.6.1 using Levenshtein distances (stringdist) and unrooted phylogenetic trees (ape). The raw public reads went through TCRdb reprocessing: fastp at Q25, MiXCR clone calling, in-frame beta chains kept. Each CDR3 protein appears once, grouped with its most common genes and DNA. These V and J calls originate from TCRdb's pipeline instead of the authors' own analysis. This sample has approximately 20,000 distinct CDR3 sequences in its table, and 62% of those were observed once. 23% of the sample rests with the top ten.

There are 12 amino acids in the CDR3, from cysteine to phenylalanine inclusive. The kept DNA is CDR3 alone, 36 bases in frame from the first base. Deletion took 2 bases off V and 8 bases off J, with a span of 5 bases between the germline ends. The germline V gene yields KGHDR for CDR1 and SFDVKD for CDR2. The research as a whole found: Nearly all vaccine-specific clones in convalescent patients (304 of 307) were mono-reactive for SARS-CoV-2 spike rather than cross-reactive with common cold coronaviruses. Only a relatively small number of convalescent patients were included in the study, and early timepoints following natural infection were not analyzed. Among the post-vaccine SARS-CoV-2-reactive clones in convalescent patients, a median around 85% showed up only after vaccination, which suggests vaccine-specific priming. The median number of SARS-CoV-2-reactive clonotypes rose from 21 after infection to 35 to 45 after vaccination, but the change was not significant.

The material sequenced was CD4+ T cells from blood, cultured in vitro, taken before SARS-CoV-2 vaccination. The TCR was taken from a human donor who received a COVID-19 vaccine. The V and J genes are TRBV24-1 and TRBJ1-4, with the D gene not confidently named. Read as DNA, the sequence is TGTGCCACCAGTGATTACGGGGAAAAACTGTTTTTT. It codes for CATSDYGEKLFF.